Following are 15 T cell receptor beta chains from one sample sequenced in a study of shared clonotypes between healthy human individuals (dated by TCRdb to 2018 to 2020). CD8 naive samples were CD45RO-negative cells positively selected for CCR7, giving a CD45RA+CCR7+ population that excluded TemRA cells. Libraries came from the immunoSEQ multiplex PCR assay. TCRdb limited this immuneACCESS table to in-frame rearrangements with V and J called. A share of clones is missing; checked studies link under half to unresolved V genes, and the rest is unexplained. Present in this sample are around 2.1 million clones, about 93% of which were seen just once. Jointly, the top ten make up over 1.5% of the sample. The sample comprised naive CD8+ T cells from PBMCs. Read against the paper, the sample's cell subset or site label means: CD45RA+CCR7+. These receptors came from a man aged 18-30 years in good health. Some clones in this sample may be carry-over from other donors' samples.

Turning to this clone: Within the sample, other DNA sequences also encode this same CDR3. This rearrangement joins TRBV5-1 to TRBJ2-1; TRBD2 agrees at 10 bases. The germline V gene encodes CDR1 SGHRS and CDR2 YFSETQ. This CDR3 contains 16 residues. With V trimmed by 0 bases and J by 7 bases, 7 bases remained unmatched. This CDR3 is CASSLARLAGANEQFF. CDR3 nucleotides: TGCGCCAGCAGCTTGGCCCGGCTAGCGGGAGCGAATGAGCAGTTCTTC.

The chain is built from TRBV4-2 and TRBJ1-1; D call uncertain. The CDR3 is 14 amino acids. CDR1 is LGHNA and CDR2 is YNFKEQ in the germline V gene. V was cut by 5 bases and J by 2 bases, with 12 bases left in between. CDR3: CASSDRRGNTEAFF. Here the CDR3 DNA reads TGTGCCAGCAGCGATCGGCGCGGTAACACTGAAGCTTTCTTT.

The chain recombines TRBV19 with TRBJ2-1; D perhaps matches TRBD1 (5 bases). The CDR3 spans 14 residues. The V and J ends lost 1 base and 5 bases respectively, with 9 bases between them. The germline V gene has CDR1 LNHDA and CDR2 SQIVND (reference sequence). CDR3 nucleotides: TGTGCCAGTAGTATAGGGGGCGGCAACAATGAGCAGTTCTTC. The encoded protein is CASSIGGGNNEQFF.

The rearrangement joins TRBV28 to TRBJ2-5, with 9 bases aligning to TRBD2. The CDR3 runs to 15 residues. CDR1 and CDR2 (germline): MDHEN, SYDVKM. V lost 6 bases, J lost 1 base, and 6 bases stayed unmatched. The CDR3 reads CASRRLAEPQETQYF. CDR3 nucleotides: TGTGCCAGCAGAAGACTAGCGGAACCCCAAGAGACCCAGTACTTC.

The chain is built from TRBV6-4 and TRBJ2-2; D is uncertain. The CDR3 extends over 14 amino acids. Trimming shortened V by 0 bases and J by 5 bases, and 7 bases separated the two germline ends. CDR1 and CDR2 from the germline V gene are MRHNA and SNTAGT. The CDR3 sequence is CASSDSPGTGELFF. CDR3 nucleotide sequence: TGTGCCAGCAGTGACTCGCCTGGGACCGGGGAGCTGTTTTTT.

The chain carries TRBV4-2 and TRBJ2-2; TRBD1 agrees at 7 bases. This CDR3 is built from 15 residues. V shed 2 bases, J shed 6 bases, and the junction held 6 bases outside the gene matches. Germline loops: CDR1 LGHNA, CDR2 YNFKEQ. CDR3: CASSQKTTGAGELFF. As DNA, the CDR3 is TGTGCCAGCAGCCAAAAGACTACAGGGGCCGGGGAGCTGTTTTTT.

The chain uses TRBV27 and TRBJ1-1; D might be TRBD1 (6 bases). This CDR3 spans 17 amino acids. Germline V gene data show CDR1 as MNHEY and CDR2 as SMNVEV (reference sequence). V was pared by 3 bases and J by 4 bases, with 21 bases between. The CDR3 is CASSLGPPWGAGTEAFF. In DNA, the CDR3 is TGTGCCAGCAGTTTGGGACCCCCTTGGGGGGCGGGCACTGAAGCTTTCTTT.

This sequence joins TRBV10-3 and TRBJ1-3; D unclear. Germline V CDR1 and CDR2: ENHRY, SYGVKD. V gave up 5 bases and J gave up 8 bases, with 16 bases separating them. CDR3 length: 14 amino acids. CDR3 loop: CAISTLMKVDTIYF. The CDR3, as DNA: TGTGCCATCAGTACTCTTATGAAGGTGGACACCATATATTTT.

This chain connects TRBV19 to TRBJ1-5, with unresolved D. The V gene's germline CDR1 is LNHDA and CDR2 SQIVND (reference sequence). The CDR3 length is 16 residues. V was cut by 3 bases and J by 0 bases, with 12 bases left in between. The CDR3 reads CASSMKSSYSNQPQHF. In nucleotides, the CDR3 is TGTGCCAGTAGTATGAAGTCTTCTTATAGCAATCAGCCCCAGCATTTT. Variable domain in full (rest from reference TRBV19 and TRBJ1-5): DGGITQSPKYLFRKEGQNVTLSCEQNLNHDAMYWYRQDPGQGLRLIYYSQIVNDFQKGDIAEGYSVSREKKESFPLTVTSAQKNPTAFYLCASSMKSSYSNQPQHFGDGTRLSIL.

The chain links TRBV5-4 to TRBJ1-1, with D unclear. CDR1 SGHNT and CDR2 YYREEE come from the germline V gene (reference sequence). Deletions cut 4 bases from V and 3 bases from J, with 13 bases between. The CDR3 spans 14 residues. CDR3 in amino acids: CASSPGRGYTEAFF. The CDR3 DNA is TGTGCCAGCAGCCCGGGTCGAGGGTACACTGAAGCTTTCTTT.

V usage is TRBV21-1 and J usage is TRBJ2-7. TRBV21-1 is recorded as a pseudogene. The CDR3 consists of 13 residues. CDR3 loop: CASGGPARGEQYF. The DNA of the CDR3 is TGTGCCAGCGGAGGGCCCGCCAGGGGCGAGCAGTACTTC.

This chain joins TRBV19 and TRBJ1-5, with TRBD1 matching over 8 bases. The trim removed 6 bases at V and 6 bases at J, leaving 13 bases unmatched. In germline, CDR1 is LNHDA, CDR2 SQIVND (reference sequence). This CDR3 is 16 amino acids long. The CDR3 DNA follows: TGTGCCAGTAGGGACAGGGTGGGGCAACGGGCTCAGCCCCAGCATTTT. Its translation is CASRDRVGQRAQPQHF. Combining the CDR3 with reference TRBV19 and TRBJ1-5 gives the whole variable domain DGGITQSPKYLFRKEGQNVTLSCEQNLNHDAMYWYRQDPGQGLRLIYYSQIVNDFQKGDIAEGYSVSREKKESFPLTVTSAQKNPTAFYLCASRDRVGQRAQPQHFGDGTRLSIL.

This sequence joins TRBV5-6 and TRBJ1-3; D not certain. The germline V gene has CDR1 SGHDT and CDR2 YYEEEE. This CDR3 is built from 16 residues. The germline V and J ends were trimmed by 0 bases and 0 bases, with 10 bases remaining between them. CDR3 region: CASSLDGTFSGNTIYF. The CDR3 nucleotides read TGTGCCAGCAGCTTGGATGGCACATTCTCTGGAAACACCATATATTTT.

This clone occurred a few times. J is TRBJ1-5 and V is TRBV28, with D maybe TRBD1 (5 bases). Germline assignment: CDR1 MDHEN and CDR2 SYDVKM. V lost 4 bases and J lost 5, with 9 bases in between. CDR3 length equals 13 residues. The chain's CDR3 is CASSSRGDQPQHF. DNA of the CDR3: TGTGCCAGCAGTTCTAGGGGAGATCAGCCCCAGCATTTT. Combining the CDR3 with reference TRBV28 and TRBJ1-5 gives the whole variable domain DVKVTQSSRYLVKRTGEKVFLECVQDMDHENMFWYRQDPGLGLRLIYFSYDVKMKEKGDIPEGYSVSREKKERFSLILESASTNQTSMYLCASSSRGDQPQHFGDGTRLSIL.

The genes are TRBV7-3 and TRBJ2-1; no definite D call. Germline-derived CDR1 and CDR2 are SGHTA and FQGTGA. V lost 2 bases and J lost 5, with 13 bases in between. The CDR3 loop spans 15 amino acids. The chain's CDR3 is CASSLEFGTDNEQFF. DNA of the CDR3: TGTGCCAGCAGCTTAGAATTTGGAACAGACAATGAGCAGTTCTTC.